This paragraph covers one T cell receptor beta chain sequence. A process of 5'RACE template switching, which added a universal primer site and UMIs, was used to make TCR cDNA. TCRdb reprocessed the 5' RACE reads with MiXCR, giving one entry per CDR3 protein. This sample yields 50,000 or so distinct CDR3 sequences, of which approximately 6.6% are seen a single time; about 24% belongs to the top ten. The sample belongs to a study of T cells after yellow fever vaccination. About the research overall: Fractions of low cell number were prepared using SMART-Seq v4 Ultra Low Input. The study's findings and limits: At around 96% for CD4 and over 80% for CD8, most primary-vaccination clones showed up again after the booster. A secondary response was less intense yet reached its peak sooner, at day 5 versus 15.

With 7 bases clipped from V and 4 bases from J, the junction kept 6 bases outside the gene matches. Looked up from germline, CDR1 is MGHRA and CDR2 is YSYEKL. CDR3 length: 13 residues. Sequencing used CD8+ T cells not binding an NS4B(214-222) dextramer, sorted from PBMCs, obtained more than 35 days after the first yellow fever vaccination. This clonotype originated in a man younger than 35 who received the YFV17D yellow fever vaccine. The chain combines TRBV4-1 with TRBJ1-1, with 7 positions matching TRBD1. The CDR3, as DNA: TGCGCCAGCAAAATACAGGGGTCCACTGAAGCTTTCTTT. Protein sequence: CASKIQGSTEAFF.